Listed below are T cell receptor beta chains from one sample, sequenced in a study of blood T cell repertoires in COVID-19. Profiled with immunoSEQ multiplex PCR; TCRdb holds only in-frame clones, not every one. The sample holds roughly 80,000 clones, roughly 80% seen once. Sample: peripheral blood. These receptors were obtained from a woman aged 55 to 70 with acute or convalescent COVID-19. CDR3s leave out the opening cysteine and the closing phenylalanine or tryptophan. A D gene is named only where the DNA matches it firmly. Part of the rows lack a size; the others show once, few, many or a class for expanded clones.

cdr3_aa	clone_size	d_call	v_call	j_call	cdr3_length
ASSPGTGNQPQH	.	TRBD1	TRBV19	TRBJ1-5	12
ASSLMAGQNTEAF	.	.	TRBV11-2	TRBJ1-1	13
ASSQLSGVTTGELF	once	.	TRBV5-1	TRBJ2-2	14
ASSGGNSPLH	.	.	TRBV6-5	TRBJ1-6	10
ASSFRDSPLH	.	.	TRBV6-2/TRBV6-3	TRBJ1-6	10
ASSDRGAGTDTQY	.	TRBD1	TRBV6-6	TRBJ2-3	13
ASSLGQALYGYT	.	.	TRBV5-5	TRBJ1-2	12
ASSTWDSNYEQY	few	TRBD1	TRBV5-1	TRBJ2-7	12
AWRTGGAETQY	.	TRBD1	TRBV30	TRBJ2-5	11
ATSSAGRKVF	.	.	TRBV15	TRBJ1-1	10
ASSIGTGTAEKLF	many	TRBD1	TRBV19	TRBJ1-4	13
ASSQDYRGPTNEKLF	.	TRBD1	TRBV4-3	TRBJ1-4	15
ASSIGTSGDTQY	once	TRBD2	TRBV11-2	TRBJ2-3	12
ASQGDESPLH	once	TRBD1	TRBV6-5	TRBJ1-6	10
ASSVTGTGEGQPQH	.	TRBD1	TRBV19	TRBJ1-5	14
ASSLGQDNSPLH	.	TRBD1	TRBV18	TRBJ1-6	12
ASSLDSLVSYEQF	.	.	TRBV11-2	TRBJ2-1	13
ATGQVGEKLF	.	TRBD1	TRBV10-3	TRBJ1-4	10
ASSFTGQLSNQPQH	.	TRBD1	TRBV5-6	TRBJ1-5	14
ASSLRDRGLGGELF	.	TRBD1	TRBV28	TRBJ2-2	14
ASSPSPGRPTNTEAF	.	.	TRBV18	TRBJ1-1	15
ASSPRSWDRVHTEAF	many	TRBD1	TRBV18	TRBJ1-1	15
ASSLGQAVSNQPQH	once	.	TRBV7-9	TRBJ1-5	14
AWSVRADYGYT	.	.	TRBV30	TRBJ1-2	11
ASSQLETVENYGYT	.	.	TRBV4-3	TRBJ1-2	14
ASSPTGVPNYGYT	.	TRBD1	TRBV18	TRBJ1-2	13
AWSETGEKLF	.	.	TRBV30	TRBJ1-4	10
ASSLSWSGSNTGELF	.	.	TRBV13	TRBJ2-2	15
ASKRSYNSPLH	.	.	TRBV6-5	TRBJ1-6	11
ATSDGGRGNAEAF	.	.	TRBV24-1	TRBJ1-1	13
AWSVRAGKNTEAF	many	.	TRBV30	TRBJ1-1	13
ASSGTSGGYHSSYNEQF	once	TRBD2	TRBV10-1	TRBJ2-1	17
ATSDLGQGGGETQY	.	TRBD1	TRBV24-1	TRBJ2-5	14
SVEETVRGPYGYT	.	TRBD1	TRBV29-1	TRBJ1-2	13
ASSQTGEVVDEQF	.	TRBD1	TRBV6-5	TRBJ2-1	13
ASSLAGTGPGELF	.	TRBD1	TRBV7-2	TRBJ2-2	13
ASSSTGAANEKLF	.	TRBD1	TRBV5-1	TRBJ1-4	13
ASSQGQYNEQF	.	TRBD1	TRBV11-2	TRBJ2-1	11
ASSPYNEQF	.	.	TRBV6-5	TRBJ2-1	9
ASSLTPNTEAF	.	.	TRBV5-1	TRBJ1-1	11
ASRFGTEGVGELF	.	TRBD1	TRBV27	TRBJ2-2	13
SAKTGHEAF	few	TRBD1	TRBV20-1	TRBJ1-1	9
ASRPHRGRDEQF	.	TRBD1	TRBV6-5	TRBJ2-1	12
ASSYPKGAGANVLT	.	.	TRBV6-6	TRBJ2-6	14
ASSLGRGTGKVSGELF	.	TRBD1	TRBV5-1	TRBJ2-2	16
ASSSGQGDVNEQF	.	TRBD1	TRBV5-1	TRBJ2-1	13